Reported below is one T cell receptor (beta chain). Unrecorded immune exposures were likely, despite nominal health at sampling. The V end lost 4 bases, the J end lost 0 bases, and 19 bases lay between the germline ends. The CDR3 spans 16 residues. The germline V gene encodes CDR1 SQVTM and CDR2 ANQGSEA. The PCR used 60 Vbeta and 13 Jbeta primers. Method: immunoSEQ multiplex PCR; TCRdb's copy keeps in-frame clones and lacks some. The data show some 170,000 clones, approximately 80% seen once. These data come from a study of cytomegalovirus exposure and HLA in healthy donors. The source is a man younger than 40 in good health and CMV-seropositive. Sequencing was carried out using PBMCs. The chain has TRBV29-1 and TRBJ2-7; a possible D gene is TRBD1 (6 bases). The CDR3 spells CSVAHEQGFSSYEQYF. The CDR3 DNA reads TGCAGCGTTGCCCACGAACAGGGCTTCAGCTCCTACGAGCAGTACTTC.